This TCR beta chain was identified in a study of T cells in Graves' hyperthyroidism and ophthalmopathy. With 1 base removed from V and 7 bases from J, the gap between germline ends came to 22 bases. Germline V CDR1 and CDR2: SGHTA, FQGNSA. CDR3 size: 17 residues. Amplified regions were TCR beta CDR3 sequences from RNA transcripts. With the HTBI primer set, the TCR CDR3 went through a first round of RT-PCR. TCRdb re-derived calls from the multiplex PCR reads in MiXCR, one entry per CDR3 protein. The sample has hundreds of thousands of distinct CDR3 sequences, roughly 46% seen once. V is TRBV7-2 and J is TRBJ2-5, with D uncertain. The receptor's source is an adult man with Graves' disease, either hyperthyroidism or ophthalmopathy (not recorded which). Sequencing used peripheral blood or thyroid tissue (not recorded which). CDR3 region: CASSLVGAGIQEWTQYF. CDR3 bases: TGTGCCAGCAGCTTAGTTGGCGCTGGCATCCAAGAGTGGACCCAGTACTTC.